The clone carrying this T cell receptor beta chain was seen a few times. Multiplex PCR was performed with 32 V and 13 J primers, and it amplified TCR beta CDR3. TCRdb redid the calling of the multiplex PCR reads with MiXCR, one entry per CDR3 protein. This sample has around 29,000 distinct CDR3 sequences; around 26% occur once, and the top ten carry around 3.9%. The sample belongs to a study of immune heterogeneity within non-small cell lung tumors. Study summary: Among the tumors, several were squamous cell carcinomas, roughly ten were non-squamous carcinomas and 1 was not otherwise specified.

The CDR3 runs 14 residues. Between the trimmed V and J ends, which lost 1 base and 5 bases, there was a span of 11 bases. From germline, CDR1 is SGHAT and CDR2 FQNNGV. Bulk tumor genomic DNA constituted the template, at around 600 ng per sample. Several spatially distant biopsies were obtained per primary tumor intraoperatively. The study enrolled patients with untreated, newly diagnosed non-small cell lung cancer who underwent curative surgery. This clonotype was obtained from a man between 35 and 55 years old with non-small cell lung cancer. V gene TRBV11-2 combines with J gene TRBJ1-1, with a tentative D call TRBD1 (6 bases). The sequenced material came from lung tumor tissue. This CDR3 reads CASSLAGVGTEAFF. The CDR3 DNA follows: TGTGCCAGCAGCTTAGCAGGGGTCGGGACTGAAGCTTTCTTT.